These T cell receptor beta chains were read from a single sample in a study of cytomegalovirus exposure and HLA in healthy donors. Data came from immunoSEQ multiplex PCR; TCRdb stores just in-frame clones and leaves some out. Here the sample spans some 200,000 clones, around 89% being singletons. Sequenced: PBMCs. The receptors were sampled from a young woman in good health and CMV-seronegative. Both conserved end residues are trimmed from each CDR3. Clone size is shown for a subset of rows, as once, few, many or a class of expanded clone.

. | TRBJ2-3 | 14 | TRBV5-1 | ASSFGQGASTDTQY
. | TRBJ1-1 | 11 | TRBV29-1 | SVEYRENTEAF
. | TRBJ1-1 | 11 | TRBV6-5 | ASSLGGVTEAF
once | TRBJ2-7 | 9 | TRBV7-8 | ASSPLYEQY
. | TRBJ2-1 | 13 | TRBV7-8 | ASSHQGQGRNEQF
. | TRBJ1-2 | 10 | TRBV30 | AWSRDSDGYT
once | TRBJ1-2 | 14 | TRBV9 | ASSVVASGANYGYT
once | TRBJ2-1 | 13 | TRBV27 | ASSPRRVPEYEQF
. | TRBJ1-2 | 13 | TRBV4-2 | ASSQDRGPVYGYT
. | TRBJ2-1 | 15 | TRBV28 | ASNRLAGFSSYNEQF